The clone carrying this TCR beta chain is medium-sized. Its specificity is unknown. Since the library was made to target alpha chains, this beta chain is a stray read and its abundance is not meaningful. Time point in this sample: sample taken at primary tumor resection. A total of around 72 untreated early-stage non-small cell lung cancer patients served as donors. The record originates from a study of spatial heterogeneity in lung cancer. Overall study: In tumor regions, TCR transcript counts tracked strongly with a T cell module score from matched bulk RNA-seq.

Germline CDR1 SQVTM, CDR2 ANQGSEA. The CDR3 is made up of 15 amino acids. V trimming: 3 bases; J trimming: 9 bases; junction bases outside the gene matches: 12. Whole-study findings and limits: Within tumors, counts of expanded alpha and beta TCRs tracked tumor mutation counts.

TCR cDNA molecules each carried a unique molecular identifier. TCRdb reprocessed the 5' RACE reads with MiXCR, giving one entry per CDR3 protein. The table records 6,000 to 7,500 distinct CDR3 sequences, roughly an eighth of them present only once. This sample comprised lung tumor tissue, obtained at surgery. The rearrangement links TRBV29-1 to TRBJ1-4; TRBD1 matches 8 bases. This receptor was identified in a male donor with early-stage non-small cell lung cancer. CDR3 bases: TGCAGCGTTGAGAGGGGGACAGGAGGAGGTCAAAAACTGTTTTTT. This encodes CSVERGTGGGQKLFF.